This T cell receptor (beta chain) appears in the sequencing data of a study of cytomegalovirus exposure and HLA in healthy donors. General study results and limits: An Asian-associated ancestry cluster reportedly showed fewer N-insertions than the approximately 630-donor mean in a later analysis. Researchers reported from a later analysis that most CMV-associated TCR beta chains appeared HLA-restricted.

With regard to this clone: What it binds is unknown.

It was with 60 Vbeta and 13 Jbeta primers that the PCR ran. Only in-frame clones appear in the TCRdb table, and some are missing; sequencing was by immunoSEQ multiplex PCR. The sample carries some 170,000 clones, 60% to 85% recorded once. Trimming removed 7 bases from V and 7 bases from J, with 19 bases in between. CDR1 and CDR2 from the germline V gene are MNHEY and SVGAGI. This CDR3 contains 14 residues. The chain carries TRBV6-5 and TRBJ1-2; a weak D match, TRBD1 (5 bases). Sequenced input: PBMCs. The TCR comes from a male donor in good health and CMV-seronegative. The CDR3 DNA is TGTGCCAGCACCCGTGCAGACAGCGAGCGTGGCTACACCTTC. Residues: CASTRADSERGYTF.